The clone carrying this T cell receptor (beta chain) was counted only a few times. What it recognizes is unknown. Researchers took RNA transcripts and amplified the TCR beta CDR3 regions from them. Researchers ran a first-round RT-PCR on the TCR CDR3 using the HTBI primer set. TCRdb analysed the multiplex PCR reads with MiXCR anew, one entry per CDR3 protein. The sample records about 600,000 distinct CDR3 sequences, about a sixth being singletons. The sample is drawn from a study of T cells in Graves' hyperthyroidism and ophthalmopathy. The V and J ends lost 2 bases and 5 bases respectively, with 15 bases between them. CDR1 and CDR2 (germline): SQVTM, ANQGSEA. The CDR3 consists of 14 residues. General study findings and limits: In blood, most of the thyroid clonotypes expanded above 0.001 were also present.

Material: blood. The chain joins TRBV29-1 to TRBJ2-5; the D gene is possibly TRBD1 (5 bases). The TCR originated in a woman aged 40 to 50 with Graves' ophthalmopathy. The CDR3 DNA reads as TGCAGCGTTGAATGGCAGGGCGGTGGGGAGACCCAGTACTTC. Protein sequence: CSVEWQGGGETQYF.